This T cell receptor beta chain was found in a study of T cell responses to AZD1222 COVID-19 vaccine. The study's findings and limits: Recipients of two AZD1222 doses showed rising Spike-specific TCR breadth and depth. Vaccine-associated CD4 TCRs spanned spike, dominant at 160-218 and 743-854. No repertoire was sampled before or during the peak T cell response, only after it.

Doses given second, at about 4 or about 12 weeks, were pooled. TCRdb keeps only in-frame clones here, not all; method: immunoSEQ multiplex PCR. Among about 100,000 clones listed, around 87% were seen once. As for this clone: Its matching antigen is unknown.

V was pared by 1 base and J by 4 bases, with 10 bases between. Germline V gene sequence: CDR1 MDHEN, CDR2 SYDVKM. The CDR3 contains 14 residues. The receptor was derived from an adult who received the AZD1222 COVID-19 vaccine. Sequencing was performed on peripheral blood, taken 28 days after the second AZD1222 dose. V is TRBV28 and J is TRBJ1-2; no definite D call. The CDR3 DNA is TGTGCCAGCAGTTTATTGGGCAGTATCTATGGCTACACCTTC. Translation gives CASSLLGSIYGYTF.